The sequence of this T cell receptor (beta chain) was determined in a study of cytomegalovirus exposure and HLA in healthy donors. Study background: In terms of ancestry, the Caucasian-associated cluster contained about 81% of the approximately 400 genotyped donors. Study conclusions and caveats: Common viral pathogens seemed to be connected with several of the most significant clusters, according to a later analysis.

CDR3 length equals 14 residues. Per germline, CDR1 ENHRY and CDR2 SYGVKD. Trimming removed 2 bases at V and 4 bases at J, with 11 bases between. This clone came up a few times. Its antigen remains unknown. 60 Vbeta and 13 Jbeta primers were used in PCR. Study processing details: In a later analysis, 75 million to 95 million unique TCR beta chains included roughly 11 million shared by two or more donors. The repertoire was sequenced with immunoSEQ multiplex PCR; TCRdb's copy has only in-frame clones and lacks some. Clone size and the V and J calls come from that table; the DNA yielded D and trimming. This sample carries about 110,000 clones, around 84% of them seen once, and the ten largest clones take 1.3%.

The chain employs TRBV10-3 and TRBJ1-1; no clear D. This TCR was recovered from a man between 25 and 39 years old in good health and CMV-seronegative. Sequenced sample: PBMCs. CDR3: CAISETDIGTEAFF. In DNA, the CDR3 is TGTGCCATCAGTGAGACCGACATTGGCACTGAAGCTTTCTTT.